The 3 T cell receptor beta chains below come from one sample, sequenced in a study of cytomegalovirus exposure and HLA in healthy donors. A multiplex PCR was run with 60 Vbeta primers and 13 Jbeta primers. Sequenced by immunoSEQ multiplex PCR; TCRdb stores in-frame clones only, minus some. Here the sample table reports 200,000 or so clones. Sequenced: PBMCs. The receptors stem from a boy younger than 18 in good health and CMV-seronegative.

As to this clone: The junction departs from the called germline gene at one end, perhaps through a read error. The chain recombines TRBV28 with TRBJ2-7, with 15 bases aligning to TRBD2. The CDR3 is 13 residues long. Germline assignment: CDR1 MDHEN and CDR2 SYDVKM. CDR3 DNA: TGTGCCAGCGGTGGACTAGCGGGGGGGCGGACCCTGTTC. Translation gives CASGGLAGGRTLF. The entire variable domain, with the rest obtained from reference TRBV28 and TRBJ2-7, is as follows: DVKVTQSSRYLVKRTGEKVFLECVQDMDHENMFWYRQDPGLGLRLIYFSYDVKMKEKGDIPEGYSVSREKKERFSLILESASTNQTSMYLCASGGLAGGRTLFGPGTRLTVT.

Concerning this clone: Other DNA sequences from this sample encode an identical CDR3 as well. The chain couples TRBV30 to TRBJ2-7; D is perhaps TRBD1 (6 bases). Germline V gene lookup returns CDR1 GTSNPN and CDR2 SVGIG (reference sequence). V shed 3 bases and J shed 1 base, with 10 bases lying between them. The CDR3 extends over 13 amino acids. CDR3 DNA: TGTGCCTGGAGCCCAGGACAGTCCTACGAGCAGTACTTC. Its translation is CAWSPGQSYEQYF.

The rearrangement uses TRBV11-2 and TRBJ2-7; no definite D call. Trimming stripped 1 base from V and 7 bases from J, with 14 bases between. The CDR3 has 14 residues. Germline CDR1 SGHAT, CDR2 FQNNGV. The CDR3 loop is CASSLVPQLGEQYF. CDR3 bases: TGTGCCAGCAGCTTAGTTCCCCAACTCGGGGAGCAGTACTTC.